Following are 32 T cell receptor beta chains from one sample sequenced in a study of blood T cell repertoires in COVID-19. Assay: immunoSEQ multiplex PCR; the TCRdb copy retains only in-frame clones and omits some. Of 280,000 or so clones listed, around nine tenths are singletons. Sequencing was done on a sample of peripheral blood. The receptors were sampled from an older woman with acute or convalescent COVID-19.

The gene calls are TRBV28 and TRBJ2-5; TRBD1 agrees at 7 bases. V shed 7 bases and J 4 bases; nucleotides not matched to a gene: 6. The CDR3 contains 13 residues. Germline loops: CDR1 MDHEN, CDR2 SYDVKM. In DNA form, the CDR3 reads TGTGCCAGCACCGAGACAGGGAGAGAGACCCAGTACTTC. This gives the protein CASTETGRETQYF.

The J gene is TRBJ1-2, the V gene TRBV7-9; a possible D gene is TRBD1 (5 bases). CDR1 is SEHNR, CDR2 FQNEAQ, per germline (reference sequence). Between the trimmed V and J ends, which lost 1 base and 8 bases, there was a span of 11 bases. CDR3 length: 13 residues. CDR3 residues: CASSLETPGGYTF. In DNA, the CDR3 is TGTGCCAGCAGCTTAGAAACTCCAGGGGGCTACACCTTC. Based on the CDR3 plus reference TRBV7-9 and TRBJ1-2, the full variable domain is DTGVSQNPRHKITKRGQNVTFRCDPISEHNRLYWYRQTLGQGPEFLTYFQNEAQLEKSRLLSDRFSAERPKGSFSTLEIQRTEQGDSAMYLCASSLETPGGYTFGSGTRLTVV.

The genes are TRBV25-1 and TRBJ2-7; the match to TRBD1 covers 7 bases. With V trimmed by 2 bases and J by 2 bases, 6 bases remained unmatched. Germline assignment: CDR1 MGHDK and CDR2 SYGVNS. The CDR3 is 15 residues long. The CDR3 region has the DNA TGTGCCAGCAGTGAACCAGGGGGAAGAGCCTACGAGCAGTACTTC. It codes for CASSEPGGRAYEQYF.

CDR3 in DNA: TGTGCCAGCAGCTTCTCAGGGGGCGGGCACAATGAGCAGTTCTTC. This encodes CASSFSGGGHNEQFF. The chain couples TRBV7-3 to TRBJ2-1; 8 bases agree with TRBD1. After removal of 3 bases from V and 5 bases from J, the junction contained 6 bases not matched to a gene. Germline CDR1 SGHTA, CDR2 FQGTGA. The CDR3 has 15 amino acids.

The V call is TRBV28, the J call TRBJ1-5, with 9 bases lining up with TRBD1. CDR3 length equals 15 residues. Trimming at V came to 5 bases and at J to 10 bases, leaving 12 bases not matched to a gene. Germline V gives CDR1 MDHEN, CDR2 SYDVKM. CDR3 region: CASSPRTGDMIPQHF. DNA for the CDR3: TGTGCCAGCAGTCCCCGGACAGGGGATATGATACCCCAGCATTTT.

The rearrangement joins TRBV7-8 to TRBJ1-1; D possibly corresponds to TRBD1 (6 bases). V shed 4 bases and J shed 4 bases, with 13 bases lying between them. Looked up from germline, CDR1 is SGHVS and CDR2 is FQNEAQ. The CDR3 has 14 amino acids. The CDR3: CASSSLTGPTEAFF. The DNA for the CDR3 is TGTGCCAGCAGCTCCTTGACAGGACCCACTGAAGCTTTCTTT.

The CDR3 DNA reads TGCGCCAGCAGCCCGAACCCAGGGCCCGACTACGAGCAGTACTTC. Translation: CASSPNPGPDYEQYF. The chain links TRBV5-1 to TRBJ2-7; maybe TRBD1 (5 bases). Per germline, CDR1 SGHRS and CDR2 YFSETQ. V lost 4 bases to trimming and J lost 3 bases, with 17 bases between them. There are 15 residues in the CDR3.

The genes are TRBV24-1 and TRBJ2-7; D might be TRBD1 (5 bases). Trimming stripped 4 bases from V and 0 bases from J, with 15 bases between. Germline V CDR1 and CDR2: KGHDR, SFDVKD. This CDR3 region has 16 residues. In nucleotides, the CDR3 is TGTGCCACCAGTGACCAGACAGACAGAGGCTCCTACGAGCAGTACTTC. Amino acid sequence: CATSDQTDRGSYEQYF.

CDR3: CASSEEWDRGIYGYTF. CDR3 nucleotides: TGTGCCAGCAGTGAAGAGTGGGACAGAGGAATCTATGGCTACACCTTC. This chain joins TRBV6-1 and TRBJ1-2; TRBD1 matches 7 bases. V lost 1 base, J lost 4 bases, and 9 bases stayed unmatched. This CDR3 has 16 residues. Germline V gene sequence: CDR1 MNHNS, CDR2 SASEGT.

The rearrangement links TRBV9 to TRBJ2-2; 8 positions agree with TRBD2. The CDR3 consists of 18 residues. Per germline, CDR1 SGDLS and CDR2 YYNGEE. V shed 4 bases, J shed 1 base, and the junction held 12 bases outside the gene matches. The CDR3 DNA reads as TGTGCCAGCAGCTCTAGGCGGGTTCTAGCGGGGAACACCGGGGAGCTGTTTTTT. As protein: CASSSRRVLAGNTGELFF.

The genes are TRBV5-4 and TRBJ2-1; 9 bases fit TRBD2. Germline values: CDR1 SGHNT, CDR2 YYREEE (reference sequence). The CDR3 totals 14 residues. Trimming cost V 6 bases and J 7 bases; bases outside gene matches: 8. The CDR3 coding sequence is TGTGCCAGCAAAGAGCGGGAGGAGAGTAATGAGCAGTTCTTC. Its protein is CASKEREESNEQFF.

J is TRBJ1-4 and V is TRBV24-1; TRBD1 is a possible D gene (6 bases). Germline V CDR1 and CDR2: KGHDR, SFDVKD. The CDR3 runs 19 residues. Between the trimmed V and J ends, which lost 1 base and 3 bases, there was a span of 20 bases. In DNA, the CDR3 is TGTGCCACCAGTGATTTCAACAGGGAGCACTGCTGGGCTAATGAAAAACTGTTTTTT. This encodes CATSDFNREHCWANEKLFF.

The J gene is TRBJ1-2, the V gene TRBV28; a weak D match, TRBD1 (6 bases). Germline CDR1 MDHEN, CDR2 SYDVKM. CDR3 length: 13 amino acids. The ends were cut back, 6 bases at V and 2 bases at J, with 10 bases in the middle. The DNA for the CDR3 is TGTGCCAGCAGACCGCAGGGGAACTATGGCTACACCTTC. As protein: CASRPQGNYGYTF.

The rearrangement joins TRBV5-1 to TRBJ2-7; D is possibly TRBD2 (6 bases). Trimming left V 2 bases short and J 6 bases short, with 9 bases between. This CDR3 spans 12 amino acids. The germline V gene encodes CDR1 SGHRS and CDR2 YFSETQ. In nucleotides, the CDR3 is TGCGCCAGCAGCTTCGGGGGACGCGAGCAGTACTTC. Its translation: CASSFGGREQYF.

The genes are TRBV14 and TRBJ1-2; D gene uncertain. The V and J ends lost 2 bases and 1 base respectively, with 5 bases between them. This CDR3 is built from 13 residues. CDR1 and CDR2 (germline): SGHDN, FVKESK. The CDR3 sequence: CASSQRDNYGYTF. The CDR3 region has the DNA TGTGCCAGCAGCCAACGGGATAACTATGGCTACACCTTC.

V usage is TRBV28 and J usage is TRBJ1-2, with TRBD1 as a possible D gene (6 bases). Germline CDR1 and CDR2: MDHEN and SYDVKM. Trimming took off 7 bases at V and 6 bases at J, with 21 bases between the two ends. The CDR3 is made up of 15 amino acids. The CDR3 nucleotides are TGTGCCAGCAACGGACCACAACAGGGATCTGATGGCTACACCTTC. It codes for CASNGPQQGSDGYTF.

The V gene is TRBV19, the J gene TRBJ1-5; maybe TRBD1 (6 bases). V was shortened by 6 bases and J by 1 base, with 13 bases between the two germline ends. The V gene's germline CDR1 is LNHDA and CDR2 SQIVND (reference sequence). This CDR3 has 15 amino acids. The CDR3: CASRPRRGSNQPQHF. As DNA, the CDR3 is TGTGCCAGTAGGCCTCGAAGGGGGAGCAATCAGCCCCAGCATTTT. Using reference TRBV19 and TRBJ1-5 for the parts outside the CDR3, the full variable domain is DGGITQSPKYLFRKEGQNVTLSCEQNLNHDAMYWYRQDPGQGLRLIYYSQIVNDFQKGDIAEGYSVSREKKESFPLTVTSAQKNPTAFYLCASRPRRGSNQPQHFGDGTRLSIL.

CDR3 residues: CASSQDGQGYGYTF. Here the CDR3 DNA reads TGTGCCAGCAGCCAAGACGGACAGGGCTATGGCTACACCTTC. This chain uses TRBV4-2 with TRBJ1-2, with 8 bases matching TRBD1. Losses at the gene ends were 0 bases for V and 4 bases for J; bases not matched to a gene: 1. The CDR3 consists of 14 residues. The germline V gene has CDR1 LGHNA and CDR2 YNFKEQ.

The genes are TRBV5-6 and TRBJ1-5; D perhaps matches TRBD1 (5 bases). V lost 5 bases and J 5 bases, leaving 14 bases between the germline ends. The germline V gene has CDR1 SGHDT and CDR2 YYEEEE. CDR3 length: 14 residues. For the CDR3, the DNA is TGTGCCAGCAGGATGCAGGGTGGGGATCAGCCCCAGCATTTT. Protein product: CASRMQGGDQPQHF. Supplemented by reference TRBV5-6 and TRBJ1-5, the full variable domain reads DAGVTQSPTHLIKTRGQQVTLRCSPKSGHDTVSWYQQALGQGPQFIFQYYEEEERQRGNFPDRFSGHQFPNYSSELNVNALLLGDSALYLCASRMQGGDQPQHFGDGTRLSIL.

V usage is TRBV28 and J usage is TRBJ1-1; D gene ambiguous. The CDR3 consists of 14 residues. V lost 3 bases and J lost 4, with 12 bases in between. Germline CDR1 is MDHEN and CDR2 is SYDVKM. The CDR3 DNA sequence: TGTGCCAGCAGTTTCCGGGCACGGGGCACTGAAGCTTTCTTT. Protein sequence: CASSFRARGTEAFF.

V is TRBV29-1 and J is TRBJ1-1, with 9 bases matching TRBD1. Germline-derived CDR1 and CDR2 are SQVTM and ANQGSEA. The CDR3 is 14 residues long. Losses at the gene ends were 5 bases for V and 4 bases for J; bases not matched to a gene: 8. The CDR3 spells CSVIVGTGSTEAFF. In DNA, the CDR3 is TGCAGCGTTATTGTAGGGACAGGGAGCACTGAAGCTTTCTTT.

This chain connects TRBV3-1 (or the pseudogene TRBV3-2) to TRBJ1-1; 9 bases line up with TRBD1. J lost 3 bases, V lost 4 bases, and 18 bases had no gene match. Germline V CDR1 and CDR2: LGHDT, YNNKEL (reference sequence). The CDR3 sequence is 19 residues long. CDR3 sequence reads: CASSLGATRDRVWDTEAFF. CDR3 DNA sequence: TGTGCCAGCAGCCTAGGGGCGACCCGGGACAGGGTGTGGGACACTGAAGCTTTCTTT.

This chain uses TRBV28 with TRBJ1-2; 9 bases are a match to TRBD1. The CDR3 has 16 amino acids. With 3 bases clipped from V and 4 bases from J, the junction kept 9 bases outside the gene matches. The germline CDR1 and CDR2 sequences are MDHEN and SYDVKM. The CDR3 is CASSLSESTGGYGYTF. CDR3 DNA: TGTGCCAGCAGTTTGTCGGAATCGACAGGGGGCTATGGCTACACCTTC.

The DNA of the CDR3 is TGTGCCAGCAGCTTATCGGCAGGGCACACCGGGGAGCTGTTTTTT. As protein: CASSLSAGHTGELFF. V and J are TRBV11-3 and TRBJ2-2; a possible D gene is TRBD1 (5 bases). The germline V gene encodes CDR1 SGHNT and CDR2 YENEEA. This CDR3 is built from 15 residues. Between the trimmed V and J ends, which lost 2 bases and 3 bases, there was a span of 10 bases. The full variable domain, completed using reference TRBV11-3 and TRBJ2-2, is EAGVVQSPRYKIIEKKQPVAFWCNPISGHNTLYWYLQNLGQGPELLIRYENEEAVDDSQLPKDRFSAERLKGVDSTLKIQPAELGDSAVYLCASSLSAGHTGELFFGEGSRLTVL.

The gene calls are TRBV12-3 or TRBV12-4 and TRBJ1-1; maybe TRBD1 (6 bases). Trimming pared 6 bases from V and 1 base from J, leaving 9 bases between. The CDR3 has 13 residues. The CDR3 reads CASRLQGNTEAFF. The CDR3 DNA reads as TGTGCCAGCAGACTACAGGGGAACACTGAAGCTTTCTTT.

The DNA for the CDR3 is TGTGCCAGCAGTTTAGGGCTAGGCAATGAGCAGTTCTTC. Encoded protein: CASSLGLGNEQFF. The chain recombines TRBV12-3 or TRBV12-4 with TRBJ2-1; D is uncertain. The CDR3 is 13 residues long. Trimming stripped 1 base from V and 6 bases from J, with 7 bases between.

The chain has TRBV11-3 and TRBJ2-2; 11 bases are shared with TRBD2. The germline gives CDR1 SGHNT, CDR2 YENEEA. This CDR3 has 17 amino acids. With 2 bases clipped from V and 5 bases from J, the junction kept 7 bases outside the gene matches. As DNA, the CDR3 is TGTGCCAGCAGCTTACGACTAGCGGGAACTTATACCGGGGAGCTGTTTTTT. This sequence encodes CASSLRLAGTYTGELFF.

In DNA form, the CDR3 reads TGCGCCAGCCATTTTCCAGATACGCAGTATTTT. It specifies CASHFPDTQYF. The rearrangement links TRBV10-1 to TRBJ2-3; D gene unclear. The CDR3 has 11 residues. V lost 8 bases and J lost 4, with 7 bases in between. CDR1 and CDR2 (germline): WNHNN, SYGVQD (reference sequence).

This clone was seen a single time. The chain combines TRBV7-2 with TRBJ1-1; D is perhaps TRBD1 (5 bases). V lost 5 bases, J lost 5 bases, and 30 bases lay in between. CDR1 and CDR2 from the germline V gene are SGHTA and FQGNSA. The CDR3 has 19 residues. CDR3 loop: CASSLKGQGVWFFRTEAFF. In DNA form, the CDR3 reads TGTGCCAGCAGCCTTAAAGGGCAGGGCGTATGGTTCTTTAGAACTGAAGCTTTCTTT.

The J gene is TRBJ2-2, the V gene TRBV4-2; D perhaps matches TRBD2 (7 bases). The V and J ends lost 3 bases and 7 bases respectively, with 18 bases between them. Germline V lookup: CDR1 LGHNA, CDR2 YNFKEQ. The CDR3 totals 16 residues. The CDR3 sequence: CASSQKTAGAIGELFF. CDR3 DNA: TGTGCCAGCAGCCAGAAGACGGCGGGGGCGATCGGGGAGCTGTTTTTT.

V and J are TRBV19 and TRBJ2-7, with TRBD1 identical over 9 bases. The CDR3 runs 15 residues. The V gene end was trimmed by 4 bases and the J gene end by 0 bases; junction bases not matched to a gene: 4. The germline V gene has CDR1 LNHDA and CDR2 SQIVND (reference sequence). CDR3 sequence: CASSTSDRGSYEQYF. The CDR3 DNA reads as TGTGCCAGTAGTACCTCGGACAGGGGCTCCTACGAGCAGTACTTC. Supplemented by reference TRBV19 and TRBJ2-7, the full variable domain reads DGGITQSPKYLFRKEGQNVTLSCEQNLNHDAMYWYRQDPGQGLRLIYYSQIVNDFQKGDIAEGYSVSREKKESFPLTVTSAQKNPTAFYLCASSTSDRGSYEQYFGPGTRLTVT.

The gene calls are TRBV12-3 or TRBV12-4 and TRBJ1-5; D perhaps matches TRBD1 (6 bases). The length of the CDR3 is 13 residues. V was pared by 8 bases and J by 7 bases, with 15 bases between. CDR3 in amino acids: CASASRGRQPQHF. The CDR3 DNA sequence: TGTGCCAGCGCGAGCAGGGGCAGGCAGCCCCAGCATTTT.